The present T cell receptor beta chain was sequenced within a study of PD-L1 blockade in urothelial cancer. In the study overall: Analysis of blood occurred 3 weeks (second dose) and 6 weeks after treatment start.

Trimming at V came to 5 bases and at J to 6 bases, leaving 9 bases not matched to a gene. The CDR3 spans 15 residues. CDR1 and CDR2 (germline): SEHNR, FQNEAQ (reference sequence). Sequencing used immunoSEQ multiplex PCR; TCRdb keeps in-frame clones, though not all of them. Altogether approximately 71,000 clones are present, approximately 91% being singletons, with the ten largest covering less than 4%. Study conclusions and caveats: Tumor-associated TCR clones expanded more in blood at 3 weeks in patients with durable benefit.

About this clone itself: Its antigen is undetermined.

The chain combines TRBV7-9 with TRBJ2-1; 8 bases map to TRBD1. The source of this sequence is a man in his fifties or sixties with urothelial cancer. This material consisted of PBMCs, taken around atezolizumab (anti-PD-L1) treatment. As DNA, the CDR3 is TGTGCCAGCAGCGCAGGACAGGGATATTTCAATGAGCAGTTCTTC. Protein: CASSAGQGYFNEQFF.